This entry describes one T cell receptor beta chain. Its antigen is not known. These data belong to a study of CD8+ T cells in alopecia areata. Study as a whole: Oral tofacitinib, 5 to 10 mg twice daily, was given in an open-label trial. Tofacitinib ran for 6 to 18 months before 6 months off drug. The study's findings and limits: Scalp samples also yield sequences of resident alphabeta T cells from normal skin.

Extraction and reverse transcription of RNA yielded cDNA as the sequencing template. Libraries were prepared by immunoSEQ multiplex PCR; TCRdb keeps only in-frame clonotypes and omits some of them. The sample holds fewer than 200,000 clones, over 50% seen once. The CDR3 runs 15 residues. The V gene's germline CDR1 is KGHSH and CDR2 LQKENI. V gave up 5 bases and J gave up 4 bases; unmatched junction bases: 5. V is TRBV18 and J is TRBJ2-5; TRBD1 matches at 12 bases. The sequence was obtained from a human donor with alopecia areata. The sequencing here drew on CD4+ T cells sorted from blood, taken at week 0. The chain's CDR3 is CASSSGQGALETQYF. The CDR3 DNA is TGTGCCAGCTCATCGGGACAGGGGGCTTTAGAGACCCAGTACTTC.